Listed below are T cell receptor beta chains from one sample, sequenced in a study of blood T cells in healthy people across ages. MiXCR, run by TCRdb on the 5' RACE reads, gives a single entry per CDR3 protein. This sample carries hundreds of thousands of distinct CDR3 sequences, more than 20% of them seen once, and the ten largest clones take 3.5% to 4%. Specimen: blood. The receptors originated from a man aged 70-80 years in good health. Each CDR3 is given with its conserved first and last residue. The order of the fields is D gene, V gene, clone size, J gene, CDR3 DNA, CDR3 protein. D genes are given only for firm matches. Clone size is shown for a subset of rows, as once, few, many or a class of expanded clone.

D: TRBD1; V: TRBV2; size: -; J: TRBJ2-7; DNA: TGTGCCAGCATGGTTCGGGACAGCTCCTACGAGCAGTACTTC; CDR3: CASMVRDSSYEQYF
D: -; V: TRBV6-5; size: few; J: TRBJ2-5; DNA: TGTGCCAGCAGTTATTTGTCTGAGACCCAGTACTTC; CDR3: CASSYLSETQYF
D: TRBD2; V: TRBV27; size: few; J: TRBJ2-5; DNA: TGTGCCAGCAGTACTCGACTAGCGGGATCAGGGGAGACCCAGTACTTC; CDR3: CASSTRLAGSGETQYF
D: -; V: TRBV5-1; size: many; J: TRBJ2-5; DNA: TGCGCCAGCAGCTTGGGGACAGTACAAGAGACCCAGTACTTC; CDR3: CASSLGTVQETQYF
D: TRBD1; V: TRBV20-1; size: few; J: TRBJ2-7; DNA: TGCAGTGCCCGCGGACAGGGGAGATACGAGCAGTACTTC; CDR3: CSARGQGRYEQYF
D: -; V: TRBV19; size: many; J: TRBJ1-1; DNA: TGTGCCAGTAGTTTCGGGACGGTGAACACTGAAGCTTTCTTT; CDR3: CASSFGTVNTEAFF
D: TRBD2; V: TRBV7-3; size: few; J: TRBJ2-3; DNA: TGTGCCAGCAGCCCAATAGCGGGAGTGGGCACAGATACGCAGTATTTT; CDR3: CASSPIAGVGTDTQYF
D: -; V: TRBV12-3/TRBV12-4; size: many; J: TRBJ2-5; DNA: TGTGCCAGCAGCCCCCTGGGACGGCCCCCAGAGACCCAGTACTTC; CDR3: CASSPLGRPPETQYF
D: TRBD1; V: TRBV20-1; size: -; J: TRBJ2-4; DNA: TGCAGTGCTAGAGGACAGGGGGGGTCCAAAAACATTCAGTACTTC; CDR3: CSARGQGGSKNIQYF
D: TRBD2; V: TRBV3-1; size: few; J: TRBJ2-7; DNA: TGTGCCAGCAGCCAAGATTTTGTCGCGGGAGTTAACGAGCAGTACTTC; CDR3: CASSQDFVAGVNEQYF
D: TRBD2; V: TRBV11-2; size: -; J: TRBJ2-1; DNA: TGTGCCAGCAGCATCATGGGGACTAGCAACTACAATGAGCAGTTCTTC; CDR3: CASSIMGTSNYNEQFF
D: TRBD2; V: TRBV4-2; size: -; J: TRBJ2-5; DNA: TGTGCCAGCAGCCTCGGGGTGGCGGGAGGGTTTCAAGAGACCCAGTACTTC; CDR3: CASSLGVAGGFQETQYF
D: -; V: TRBV5-6; size: -; J: TRBJ2-5; DNA: TGTGCCAGCAGCACCACAGGGGACTCCCGGGAGACCCAGTACTTC; CDR3: CASSTTGDSRETQYF
D: -; V: TRBV20-1; size: few; J: TRBJ2-2; DNA: TGCAGTGCTAGTGCAGGGAAGAGCACCGGGGAGCTGTTTTTT; CDR3: CSASAGKSTGELFF
D: TRBD1; V: TRBV4-1; size: many; J: TRBJ2-4; DNA: TGCGCCAGCAGCCAAGGGACAGGGGGTACCAAAAACATTCAGTACTTC; CDR3: CASSQGTGGTKNIQYF
D: TRBD2; V: TRBV6-5; size: many; J: TRBJ2-3; DNA: TGTGCCAGCAGTTTCCCGGGAGCGGGAGGGCCGGATACGCAGTATTTT; CDR3: CASSFPGAGGPDTQYF
D: TRBD2; V: TRBV11-2; size: few; J: TRBJ2-7; DNA: TGTGCCAGCAGAACAGCGGGGGGGGCCTACGAGCAGTACTTC; CDR3: CASRTAGGAYEQYF
D: TRBD1; V: TRBV15; size: few; J: TRBJ1-4; DNA: TGTGCCACCAGCGGCTACCCGGACAGGGCCCCAACCTGGAATGAAAAACTGTTTTTT; CDR3: CATSGYPDRAPTWNEKLFF
D: TRBD2; V: TRBV6-2/TRBV6-3; size: few; J: TRBJ2-1; DNA: TGTGCCAGCCGCCCACTAGCGGGAGCCTACAATGAGCAGTTCTTC; CDR3: CASRPLAGAYNEQFF
D: TRBD1; V: TRBV20-1; size: few; J: TRBJ2-7; DNA: TGCAGTGCTCCGAAGAATACCGGGACAGGGGCAAACGAGCAGTACTTC; CDR3: CSAPKNTGTGANEQYF
D: TRBD1; V: TRBV6-5; size: -; J: TRBJ2-7; DNA: TGTGCCAGCAGTCCGACGTCGACAGGGTCCTACGAGCAGTACTTC; CDR3: CASSPTSTGSYEQYF
D: -; V: TRBV29-1; size: many; J: TRBJ1-1; DNA: TGCAGCGTTGACGCGGCTGAAGCTTTCTTT; CDR3: CSVDAAEAFF
D: TRBD2; V: TRBV20-1; size: -; J: TRBJ2-3; DNA: TGCAGTTTCTCGGGGGGTAAAGATACGCAGTATTTT; CDR3: CSFSGGKDTQYF
D: TRBD1; V: TRBV5-5; size: -; J: TRBJ2-3; DNA: TGTGCCAGCAGCTTGGCGCCGGGACAGGGAGACAGAAGTACGCAGTATTTT; CDR3: CASSLAPGQGDRSTQYF
D: -; V: TRBV4-3; size: few; J: TRBJ2-7; DNA: TGCGCCAGCAGCCAATTTTTGGGCTTTTCGCGCGAGCAGTACTTC; CDR3: CASSQFLGFSREQYF
D: -; V: TRBV27; size: few; J: TRBJ2-7; DNA: TGTGCCAGCAGTTCGGTTGGCTACGAGCAGTACTTC; CDR3: CASSSVGYEQYF
D: TRBD2; V: TRBV7-9; size: -; J: TRBJ2-1; DNA: TGTGCCAGCAGCATCCTGACTAGCGGGAGTTATAATGAGCAGTTCTTC; CDR3: CASSILTSGSYNEQFF
D: TRBD2; V: TRBV9; size: few; J: TRBJ2-7; DNA: TGTGCCAGCAGCGGCGGGACTAGCGGGAGAAAAAGGTTC; CDR3: CASSGGTSGRKRF
D: TRBD1; V: TRBV11-2; size: many; J: TRBJ2-5; DNA: TGTGCCAGCAGCTTATGGGGACAGGGGGTTTTGGAGACCCAGTACTTC; CDR3: CASSLWGQGVLETQYF
D: TRBD1; V: TRBV20-1; size: -; J: TRBJ1-1; DNA: TGCAGTGCTAGAGATCAGGGGGGCATAGTAAACACTGAAGCTTTCTTT; CDR3: CSARDQGGIVNTEAFF
D: TRBD2; V: TRBV12-3/TRBV12-4; size: -; J: TRBJ2-2; DNA: TGTGCCAGCAGTTTAGCGGGGACTAGCTTACACCGGGAGCTGTTTTTT; CDR3: CASSLAGTSLHRELFF
D: TRBD2; V: TRBV20-1; size: -; J: TRBJ2-3; DNA: TGCAGTGCTGGGACTAGCGGGAGCACAGATACGCAGTATTTT; CDR3: CSAGTSGSTDTQYF
D: -; V: TRBV29-1; size: many; J: TRBJ1-5; DNA: TGCAGCGTTGCCCAGGGGAACAATCAGCCCCAGCATTTT; CDR3: CSVAQGNNQPQHF
D: -; V: TRBV5-6; size: few; J: TRBJ2-7; DNA: TGTGCCAGCAGCTTGAATTTTGGGCAGGGCTCTGGCGAGCAGTACTTC; CDR3: CASSLNFGQGSGEQYF
D: TRBD1; V: TRBV5-1; size: many; J: TRBJ2-7; DNA: TGCGCCAGCAGCTTGGTCGGGACAGGGGTTTACGAGCAGTACTTC; CDR3: CASSLVGTGVYEQYF
D: TRBD1; V: TRBV24-1; size: -; J: TRBJ1-1; DNA: TGTGCCACCAGCGATTTGGCGAGTGCAGGGGGCGCCCGGAACACTGAAGCTTTCTTT; CDR3: CATSDLASAGGARNTEAFF
D: TRBD1; V: TRBV5-1; size: once; J: TRBJ2-2; DNA: TGCGCCAGCAGTTCCAAGGGGACAGGGGAGACCGGGGAGCTGTTTTTT; CDR3: CASSSKGTGETGELFF
D: TRBD2; V: TRBV7-9; size: -; J: TRBJ2-2; DNA: TGTGCCAGCAGCTTAGCGGCGACTAGCGGTAACACCGGGGAGCTGTTTTTT; CDR3: CASSLAATSGNTGELFF
D: -; V: TRBV12-3/TRBV12-4; size: many; J: TRBJ1-4; DNA: TGTGCCAGCATGGAACAGATCGACAGTGCAACTAATGAAAAACTGTTTTTT; CDR3: CASMEQIDSATNEKLFF
D: TRBD1; V: TRBV5-1; size: -; J: TRBJ2-3; DNA: TGCGCCAGCAGCGGCGGGACAGGACGCGTCACAGATACGCAGTATTTT; CDR3: CASSGGTGRVTDTQYF
D: TRBD1; V: TRBV6-6; size: many; J: TRBJ2-7; DNA: TGTGCCAGCAGAAGATTACAGGGGGACGAGCAGTACTTC; CDR3: CASRRLQGDEQYF